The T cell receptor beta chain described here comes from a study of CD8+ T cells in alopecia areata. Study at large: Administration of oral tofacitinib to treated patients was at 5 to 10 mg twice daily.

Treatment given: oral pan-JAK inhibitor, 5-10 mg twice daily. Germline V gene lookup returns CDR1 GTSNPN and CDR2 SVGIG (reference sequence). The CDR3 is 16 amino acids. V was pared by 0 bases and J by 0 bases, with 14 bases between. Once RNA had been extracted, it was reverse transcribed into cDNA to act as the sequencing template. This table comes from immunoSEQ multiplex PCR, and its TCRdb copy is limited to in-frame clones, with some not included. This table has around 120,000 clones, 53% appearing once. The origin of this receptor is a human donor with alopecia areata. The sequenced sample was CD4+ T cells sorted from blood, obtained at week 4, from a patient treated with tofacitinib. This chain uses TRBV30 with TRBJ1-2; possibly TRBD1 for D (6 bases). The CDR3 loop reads CAWSVTGPRSNYGYTF. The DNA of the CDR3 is TGTGCCTGGAGTGTAACAGGGCCGCGATCTAACTATGGCTACACCTTC.